Shown below are 13 T cell receptor beta chains from a single sample sequenced in a study of T cells after yellow fever vaccination. TCRdb passed the 5' RACE reads through MiXCR, listing each CDR3 protein once. The sample holds about 130,000 distinct CDR3 sequences, 7.4% seen once. The sequences come from CD4+ T cells sorted from PBMCs, collected 9 to 11 days after the first yellow fever vaccination. These receptors came from a man aged 18-30 years who received the YFV17D yellow fever vaccine.

This chain links TRBV5-4 with TRBJ2-1; 8 bases agree with TRBD1. The CDR3 runs to 15 residues. Germline CDR1 is SGHNT and CDR2 is YYREEE (reference sequence). Trimming removed 0 bases from V and 7 bases from J; junction bases left unmatched: 6. Here the CDR3 DNA reads TGTGCCAGCAGCTTGGGACAGGGGTTTTATAATGAGCAGTTCTTC. Translated, it gives CASSLGQGFYNEQFF.

In its sample, this clonotype was seen a few times. The chain couples TRBV7-6 to TRBJ2-7; tentative D call: TRBD1 (6 bases). CDR1 and CDR2 from the germline V gene are SGHVS and FNYEAQ. V was clipped by 8 bases and J by 3 bases, with 20 bases between them. The CDR3 loop spans 15 amino acids. The CDR3 nucleotides are TGTGCCAGCTTCCTACAAAGGGGGTTTTGCTACGAGCAGTACGTC. This gives the protein CASFLQRGFCYEQYV.

In its sample, this clonotype was seen many times. This chain connects TRBV2 to TRBJ2-5, with D tentatively TRBD1 or TRBD2 (6 bases each). Between the trimmed V and J ends, which lost 4 bases and 5 bases, there was a span of 17 bases. Germline V gene sequence: CDR1 SNHLY, CDR2 FYNNEI. The CDR3 is 15 amino acids. The CDR3 DNA follows: TGTGCCAGCAGTGTTCCCAGGGGACTTCGGGAGACCCAGTACTTC. It encodes CASSVPRGLRETQYF. Complete variable domain (other parts from reference TRBV2 and TRBJ2-5): EPEVTQTPSHQVTQMGQEVILRCVPISNHLYFYWYRQILGQKVEFLVSFYNNEISEKSEIFDDQFSVERPDGSNFTLKIRSTKLEDSAMYFCASSVPRGLRETQYFGPGTRLLVL.

This clonotype was seen at least ten times. This chain's CDR3 is CASSLGGSLVNEQFF. CDR3 sequence (DNA): TGTGCCAGCAGTTTGGGGGGTAGTTTGGTCAATGAGCAGTTCTTC. This chain joins TRBV28 and TRBJ2-1; a possible D gene is TRBD2 (6 bases). The CDR3 sequence is 15 residues long. V lost 3 bases and J 6 bases, leaving 15 bases between the germline ends. Germline lookup yields CDR1 MDHEN and CDR2 SYDVKM.

This rearrangement joins TRBV5-1 to TRBJ2-5, with D unresolved. Trimming cost V 3 bases and J 5 bases, with 20 bases left between them. CDR3 length equals 16 residues. Per germline, CDR1 SGHRS and CDR2 YFSETQ. CDR3 DNA: TGCGCCAGCAGCTCAACCGACAACATAGCAAGGGAGACCCAGTACTTC. It specifies CASSSTDNIARETQYF.

This clonotype was found many times. DNA for the CDR3: TGTGCCAGCAGCCAAGACCTTGGCTACAATGAGCAGTTCTTC. Protein product: CASSQDLGYNEQFF. The rearrangement links TRBV14 to TRBJ2-1; D is unresolved. Germline V lookup: CDR1 SGHDN, CDR2 FVKESK. V gave up 0 bases and J gave up 3 bases, with 6 bases separating them. This CDR3 region has 14 residues.

This clonotype was counted ten times or more. The chain uses TRBV20-1 and TRBJ1-6, with 7 bases lining up with TRBD1. Germline CDR1 DFQATT, CDR2 SNEGSKA (reference sequence). After removal of 3 bases from V and 6 bases from J, the junction contained 8 bases not matched to a gene. The CDR3 is made up of 15 amino acids. CDR3 sequence: CSASLGAGGNSPLHF. The CDR3 DNA is TGCAGTGCTAGCCTCGGGGCAGGGGGTAATTCACCCCTCCACTTT.

This clonotype was seen repeatedly, ten times or more. The chain recombines TRBV5-1 with TRBJ1-2, with 7 bases matching TRBD1. Germline V gene data show CDR1 as SGHRS and CDR2 as YFSETQ. Trimming at V came to 4 bases and at J to 5 bases, leaving 8 bases not matched to a gene. The CDR3 consists of 14 residues. The CDR3 spells CASSGSTGSYGYTF. In DNA form, the CDR3 reads TGCGCCAGCAGCGGATCGACAGGGAGTTATGGCTACACCTTC.

At least ten counts were recorded for this clonotype. The rearrangement joins TRBV5-1 to TRBJ2-7, with 11 bases that match TRBD2. V lost 0 bases to trimming and J lost 2 bases; unmatched junction nucleotides: 10. There are 18 residues in the CDR3. Germline CDR1 SGHRS, CDR2 YFSETQ. CDR3 sequence (DNA): TGCGCCAGCAGCTTGGTAACTAGCGGGGGCGCAAACGCCTACGAGCAGTACTTC. This encodes CASSLVTSGGANAYEQYF.

Many counts were recorded for this clonotype. This chain joins TRBV10-2 and TRBJ2-4, with a possible D match to TRBD2 (5 bases). The CDR3 covers 17 residues. The germline gives CDR1 WSHSY, CDR2 SAAADI. V was pared by 5 bases and J by 0 bases, with 17 bases between. CDR3 sequence reads: CASSKSLIGLAKNIQYF. The CDR3 DNA follows: TGCGCCAGCAGTAAGAGCCTCATAGGACTAGCCAAAAACATTCAGTACTTC.

This clonotype was recorded at least ten times. The J gene is TRBJ1-2, the V gene TRBV29-1, with D hard to call. Looked up from germline, CDR1 is SQVTM and CDR2 is ANQGSEA. This CDR3 spans 12 amino acids. V was shortened by 1 base and J by 8 bases, with 11 bases between the two germline ends. CDR3 in amino acids: CSVEVHGWGYTF. The CDR3 DNA reads as TGCAGCGTTGAAGTCCATGGTTGGGGCTACACCTTC.

This clonotype was counted only a few times. The CDR3 is CASSLPVFQETQYF. CDR3 nucleotides: TGTGCCAGCAGCTTACCGGTCTTCCAAGAGACCCAGTACTTC. The rearrangement uses TRBV7-2 and TRBJ2-5; no firm D call. The V end was cut by 2 bases, the J end by 1 base, with 8 bases between. Germline CDR1 SGHTA, CDR2 FQGNSA. CDR3 length equals 14 residues.

This chain connects TRBV6-5 to TRBJ1-2; D unclear. CDR3 length equals 14 residues. The V end was cut by 2 bases, the J end by 0 bases, with 7 bases between. Germline V lookup: CDR1 MNHEY, CDR2 SVGAGI. The CDR3 reads CASSYRLANYGYTF. For the CDR3, the DNA is TGTGCCAGCAGTTACAGACTAGCTAACTATGGCTACACCTTC.